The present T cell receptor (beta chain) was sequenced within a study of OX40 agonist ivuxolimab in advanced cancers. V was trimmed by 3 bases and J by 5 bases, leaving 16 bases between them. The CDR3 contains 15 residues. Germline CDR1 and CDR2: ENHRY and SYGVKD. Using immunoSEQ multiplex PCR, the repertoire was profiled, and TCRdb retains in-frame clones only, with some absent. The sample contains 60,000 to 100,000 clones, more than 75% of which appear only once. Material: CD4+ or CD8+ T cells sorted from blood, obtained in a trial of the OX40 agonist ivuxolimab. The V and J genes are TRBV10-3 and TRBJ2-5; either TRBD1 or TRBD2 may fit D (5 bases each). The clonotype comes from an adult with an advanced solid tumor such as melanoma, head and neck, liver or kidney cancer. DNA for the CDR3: TGTGCCATCAGTGATAAGAGGGGCACTGAGGAGACCCAGTACTTC. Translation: CAISDKRGTEETQYF.